Each of the 12 T cell receptor beta chains below was sequenced from the same sample in a study of identical twins. TCRdb re-analysed the 5' RACE reads in MiXCR, keeping a single row per CDR3 protein. Of 500,000 or so distinct CDR3 sequences in the sample, about 20% were seen once. These sequences were also reported in another study, on T cells expressing NK-cell markers.

Sequencing used CD4+ T cells sorted from blood. These receptor sequences come from a woman under 30 in good health.

The V and J genes are TRBV29-1 and TRBJ1-2, with a possible D match to TRBD1 (6 bases). The germline gives CDR1 SQVTM, CDR2 ANQGSEA. The CDR3 consists of 13 residues. The V gene lost 7 bases and the J gene lost 4 bases, with 16 bases spanning the gap. The CDR3 DNA follows: TGCAGCGCCGCGGATACAGGGACCTATGGCTACACCTTC. Its protein is CSAADTGTYGYTF.

V usage is TRBV5-6 and J usage is TRBJ2-1, with TRBD1 matching over 9 bases. The CDR3 consists of 16 residues. CDR1 is SGHDT, CDR2 YYEEEE, per germline. Trimming removed 3 bases from V and 6 bases from J; junction bases left unmatched: 10. The CDR3 spells CASSSPRDRAPNEQFF. The CDR3 DNA reads TGTGCCAGCAGCTCGCCCCGGGACAGGGCCCCCAATGAGCAGTTCTTC.

This clonotype was seen a handful of times. The chain has TRBV9 and TRBJ2-1, with 8 bases that match TRBD2. V lost 4 bases to trimming and J lost 4 bases; unmatched junction nucleotides: 10. Germline V gene data show CDR1 as SGDLS and CDR2 as YYNGEE. The CDR3 is made up of 16 amino acids. The CDR3 DNA reads TGTGCCAGCAGCCCCCAGGGGCGGGAGGCATACAATGAGCAGTTCTTC. Encoded protein: CASSPQGREAYNEQFF.

CDR3 sequence: CSARSASGSPYEQFF. For the CDR3, the DNA is TGCAGTGCTAGATCGGCTAGCGGGAGTCCCTATGAGCAGTTCTTC. This rearrangement joins TRBV20-1 to TRBJ2-1; 10 bases are shared with TRBD2. From germline, CDR1 is DFQATT and CDR2 SNEGSKA (reference sequence). This CDR3 spans 15 amino acids. Losses at the gene ends were 2 bases for V and 8 bases for J; bases not matched to a gene: 9.

This chain links TRBV20-1 with TRBJ2-1, with TRBD2 matching 12 bases. J was trimmed by 2 bases and V by 4 bases; bases with no gene match: 0. The CDR3 loop spans 14 amino acids. Per germline, CDR1 DFQATT and CDR2 SNEGSKA (reference sequence). The CDR3 sequence: CSATSGRAYNEQFF. The CDR3 DNA reads TGCAGTGCTACTAGCGGGAGGGCCTACAATGAGCAGTTCTTC.

The V gene is TRBV5-4, the J gene TRBJ1-2, with 10 nucleotides matching TRBD1. V was pared by 0 bases and J by 8 bases, with 4 bases of the junction left unmatched. The CDR3 is made up of 14 amino acids. Germline-derived CDR1 and CDR2 are SGHNT and YYREEE (reference sequence). CDR3 sequence: CASSLEVTGGGYTF. CDR3 nucleotide sequence: TGTGCCAGCAGCTTGGAAGTGACAGGGGGCGGCTACACCTTC.

This sequence joins TRBV5-1 and TRBJ2-2; 7 positions match TRBD2. Germline trimming cut 2 bases from V and 5 bases from J; bases unmatched to any gene: 6. The germline gives CDR1 SGHRS, CDR2 YFSETQ. The CDR3 covers 15 residues. CDR3 sequence (DNA): TGCGCCAGCAGCTTCGGGGGGACTGGAACCGGGGAGCTGTTTTTT. Its translation: CASSFGGTGTGELFF.

This clonotype was observed a few times. The chain uses TRBV19 and TRBJ2-1, with D possibly matching TRBD1 (5 bases). Trimming pared 4 bases from V and 0 bases from J, leaving 7 bases between. This CDR3 is 14 amino acids long. CDR1 is LNHDA and CDR2 is SQIVND in the germline V gene (reference sequence). CDR3 sequence: CASSTQGSYNEQFF. The CDR3 DNA follows: TGTGCCAGTAGTACCCAGGGCTCCTACAATGAGCAGTTCTTC.

V usage is TRBV29-1 and J usage is TRBJ1-1, with a tentative D call TRBD1 (6 bases). The CDR3 length is 14 residues. Germline CDR1 reads SQVTM; CDR2 reads ANQGSEA. Between the trimmed V and J ends, which lost 6 bases and 5 bases, there was a span of 19 bases. CDR3 in amino acids: CSVTVMGARTEAFF. The CDR3 nucleotides are TGCAGCGTGACTGTTATGGGGGCGAGGACTGAAGCTTTCTTT.

This clonotype was seen a few times. V is TRBV6-1 and J is TRBJ2-3; TRBD2 aligns across 9 bases. The CDR3 is made up of 15 amino acids. Germline CDR1 reads MNHNS; CDR2 reads SASEGT. V shed 8 bases and J 2 bases; nucleotides not matched to a gene: 8. The CDR3 region has the DNA TGTGCCAGCGGGGACGGCGGGAGGGCCACAGATACGCAGTATTTT. This sequence encodes CASGDGGRATDTQYF.

This clonotype showed up just once. The rearrangement links TRBV10-3 to TRBJ2-7, with TRBD2 matching over 13 bases. From germline, CDR1 is ENHRY and CDR2 SYGVKD. CDR3 length: 17 amino acids. V gave up 3 bases and J gave up 0 bases; unmatched junction bases: 5. CDR3 DNA: TGTGCCATCAGTGAATCGGGGACTAGCGGGACCTCCTACGAGCAGTACTTC. Its translation: CAISESGTSGTSYEQYF.

This rearrangement joins TRBV7-9 to TRBJ1-3; D remains unclear. Deletions cut 8 bases from V and 7 bases from J, with 12 bases between. This CDR3 comprises 12 residues. Germline V CDR1 and CDR2: SEHNR, FQNEAQ (reference sequence). In DNA form, the CDR3 reads TGTGCCAGCCTCGGACGAAAGAACACCATATATTTT. This codes for CASLGRKNTIYF.